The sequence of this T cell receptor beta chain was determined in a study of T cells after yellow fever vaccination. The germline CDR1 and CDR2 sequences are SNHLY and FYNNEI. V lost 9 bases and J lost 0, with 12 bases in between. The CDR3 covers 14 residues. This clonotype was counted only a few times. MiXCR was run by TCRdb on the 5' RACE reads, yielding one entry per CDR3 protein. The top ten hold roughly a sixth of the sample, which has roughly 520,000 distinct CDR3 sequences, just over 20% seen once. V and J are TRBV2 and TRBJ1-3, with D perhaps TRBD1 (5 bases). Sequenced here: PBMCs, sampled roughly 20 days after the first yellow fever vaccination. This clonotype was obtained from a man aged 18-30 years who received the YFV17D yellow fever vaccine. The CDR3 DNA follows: TGTGCCAGGGCCGGGACGGACTCTGGAAACACCATATATTTT. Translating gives CARAGTDSGNTIYF.